The clone carrying this T cell receptor (beta chain) was found many times. The antigen is undetermined. The CDR3 is 16 residues long. V lost 4 bases and J 0 bases, leaving 14 bases between the germline ends. Germline CDR1 is SGHRS and CDR2 is YFSETQ. This sample stems from a study of tumor-infiltrating lymphocytes in localized non-small cell lung cancer. Study background: Several tumor histologies, both smoking statuses, and some post-neoadjuvant chemotherapy samples were included. The study's findings and limits: Tumor T-cell fraction from TCR sequencing was not associated with recurrence-free survival (p = 0.61). Available tissue quantity limited TCR sequencing to a patient subset.

Sequencing used immunoSEQ multiplex PCR; TCRdb keeps in-frame clones, though not all of them. The sample has approximately 16,000 clones; around 41% are singletons. The J gene is TRBJ1-3, the V gene TRBV5-1, with D hard to call. The TCR comes from a human donor with non-small cell lung cancer. The sample taken for sequencing was lung tumor tissue. The CDR3 spells CASSQQDQSSGNTIYF. DNA for the CDR3: TGCGCCAGCAGCCAGCAGGATCAGAGCTCTGGAAACACCATATATTTT.